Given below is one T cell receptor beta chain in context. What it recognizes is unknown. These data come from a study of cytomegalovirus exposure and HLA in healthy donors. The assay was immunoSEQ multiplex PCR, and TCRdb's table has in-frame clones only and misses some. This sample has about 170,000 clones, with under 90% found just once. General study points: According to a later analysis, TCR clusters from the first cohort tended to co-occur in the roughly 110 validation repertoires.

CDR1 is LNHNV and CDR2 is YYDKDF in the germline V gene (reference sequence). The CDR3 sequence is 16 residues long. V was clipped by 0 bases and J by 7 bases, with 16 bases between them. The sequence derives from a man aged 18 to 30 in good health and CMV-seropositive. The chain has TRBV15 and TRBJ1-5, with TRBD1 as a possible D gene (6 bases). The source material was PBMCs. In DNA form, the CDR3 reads TGTGCCACCAGCAGAGACCTTACAGGGATTGGACAGCCCCAGCATTTT. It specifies CATSRDLTGIGQPQHF.